This TCR beta chain was retrieved from a study of blood T cell repertoires in COVID-19 (dated by TCRdb to the early 2020s). Background for the entire study: Samples covering the acute and convalescent phases of COVID-19 were provided by collaborators in the United States, Italy and Spain. The prospective study material was composed of cDNA or gDNA derived from T cells, B-cell-depleted T cells, or PBMCs. Subjects who had been exposed to COVID-19, were actively infected with it, or had recovered from it provided the deeply sampled blood TCRbeta repertoires that made up the dataset. A freely available public database, intended as a resource for researchers studying the immune response to SARS-CoV-2, is where the repertoires were released. The samples were drawn from the first 160 participants of the ongoing ImmuneRACE study and from over a thousand subjects provided by 6 global collaborators. The sample metadata nearly always contained a de-identified subject ID, COVID-19 status, age in years and sex. Where HLA class I and class II types were available, the types were taken from metadata supplied by the sample provider, not from assay-based typing.

CDR1 and CDR2 are drawn from the germline V gene (reference sequence): LNHDA, SQIVND. V and J are trimmed by 8 bases and 7 bases, and the gene matches miss 9 bases of the junction. There are 15 amino acids in the CDR3, from cysteine to phenylalanine inclusive. Only CDR3 DNA remains: 45 bases, in frame from the first base. Paper-wide results and their limitations: How much clinical and demographic metadata was included differed by source and by participant, and the metadata was provided uncurated.

Points on this clone: The target of this receptor is not known. No base qualities exist here, and no much larger clone lies one base off it.

TCRbeta CDR3 regions were amplified from genomic DNA using the immunoSEQ Assay, a bias-controlled multiplex PCR. Under the source paper's analysis protocol: The number of nucleated cells in each sample was estimated from the amplification of reference gene primers within the assay. Sequence reads were collapsed and filtered to measure the absolute abundance of every unique TCRbeta CDR3 rearrangement. For each sample, productive Simpson clonality was calculated as the square root of Simpson's diversity index across productive rearrangements. TCRdb stores this immuneACCESS table with in-frame sequences only. Part of the clones is absent; in the studies checked, under half of the shortfall reflects unresolved V genes, and no reason is known for the rest. That table gives V, J and clone size, and the DNA gave D and trimming. Within this sample are fewer than 250,000 clones, with roughly nine tenths of them counted one time only. 1.1% of the sample lies in the top ten.

Collaborating institutions collected whole blood in K2EDTA tubes following their own protocols. For TCRbeta analysis, collaborators shipped samples as frozen whole blood, isolated PBMCs, or DNA extracted from either of those sample types. Sequenced: peripheral blood. This receptor chain uses TRBV19 and TRBJ1-5, with 12 middle bases fitting TRBD1. The sequence was collected from a man under 40 with acute or convalescent COVID-19. The CDR3 here reads CASSLGQGAGQPQHF. Read as DNA, the sequence is TGTGCCAGTTCGCTGGGACAGGGGGCAGGCCAGCCCCAGCATTTT.